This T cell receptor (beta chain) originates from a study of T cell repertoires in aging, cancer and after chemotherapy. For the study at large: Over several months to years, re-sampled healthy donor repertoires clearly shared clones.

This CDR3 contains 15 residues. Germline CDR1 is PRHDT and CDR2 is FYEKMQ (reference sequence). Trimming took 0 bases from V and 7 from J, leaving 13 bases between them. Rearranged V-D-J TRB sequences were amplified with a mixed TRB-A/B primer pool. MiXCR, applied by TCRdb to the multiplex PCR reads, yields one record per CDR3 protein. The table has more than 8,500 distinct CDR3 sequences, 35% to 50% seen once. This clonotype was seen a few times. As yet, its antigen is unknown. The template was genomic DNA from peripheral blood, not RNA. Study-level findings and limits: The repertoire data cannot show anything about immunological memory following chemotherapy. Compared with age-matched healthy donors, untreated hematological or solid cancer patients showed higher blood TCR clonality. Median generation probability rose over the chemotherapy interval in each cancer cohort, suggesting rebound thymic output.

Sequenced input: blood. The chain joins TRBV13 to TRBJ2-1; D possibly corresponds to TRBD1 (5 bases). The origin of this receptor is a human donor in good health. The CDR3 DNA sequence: TGTGCCAGCAGCTTAGGTAGGGGAAGGTTAAATGAGCAGTTCTTC. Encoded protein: CASSLGRGRLNEQFF. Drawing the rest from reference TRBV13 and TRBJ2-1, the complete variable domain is AAGVIQSPRHLIKEKRETATLKCYPIPRHDTVYWYQQGPGQDPQFLISFYEKMQSDKGSIPDRFSAQQFSDYHSELNMSSLELGDSALYFCASSLGRGRLNEQFFGPGTRLTVL.